The 2 T cell receptor beta chains below all came from one sample that was sequenced in a study of T cell repertoires in cytomegalovirus infection. From the reads, TCRdb called clonotypes with MiXCR, one entry per CDR3 protein. This sample yields about 470,000 distinct CDR3 sequences, of which approximately 42% are seen a single time; just under 45% belongs to the top ten. Antigens for these TCRs are unknown. The sequences come from cultured PBMCs, collected from culture after CMV antigen stimulation. The origin of the receptors is a human donor in good health (CMV status not recorded). Some clones in this sample may be carry-over from other donors' samples.

The rearrangement uses TRBV4-1 and TRBJ1-6, with TRBD1 matching over 7 bases. The CDR3 has 15 residues. Germline trimming cut 4 bases from V and 5 bases from J; bases unmatched to any gene: 5. Germline V gene sequence: CDR1 MGHRA, CDR2 YSYEKL. CDR3 sequence reads: CASSRPGQHNSPLHF. In DNA form, the CDR3 reads TGCGCCAGCAGCCGTCCGGGACAGCATAATTCACCCCTCCACTTT.

The rearrangement joins TRBV20-1 to TRBJ2-1; no clear D. Looked up from germline, CDR1 is DFQATT and CDR2 is SNEGSKA (reference sequence). Deletions cut 8 bases from V and 7 bases from J, with 21 bases between. This CDR3 comprises 14 residues. The CDR3 spells CSPSPRAERNEQFF. For the CDR3, the DNA is TGCAGTCCATCCCCCCGTGCAGAAAGAAATGAGCAGTTCTTC.